This TCR beta chain was sequenced in a study of OX40 agonist ivuxolimab in advanced cancers. Overall study context: Ivuxolimab, an agonist antibody against OX40 (CD134), was given to patients. Study-level findings and limits: The work left the antigen specificity of expanded peripheral T cells undetermined.

In the case of this clone: Its target is unknown.

The CDR3 contains 13 residues. V was trimmed by 8 bases and J by 4 bases, leaving 17 bases between them. Germline loops: CDR1 SQVTM, CDR2 ANQGSEA. TCRdb keeps only in-frame clones here, not all; method: immunoSEQ multiplex PCR. The repertoire holds about 66,000 clones, with roughly nine tenths as singletons. The source was CD4+ or CD8+ T cells sorted from blood, collected in a trial of the OX40 agonist ivuxolimab. The clonotype was recovered from an adult with an advanced solid tumor such as melanoma, head and neck, liver or kidney cancer. This chain connects TRBV29-1 to TRBJ1-1; no clear D. The CDR3 sequence: CSILKTIGTEAFF. DNA of the CDR3: TGCAGCATCCTAAAGACGATCGGCACTGAAGCTTTCTTT.